Sequencing of this T cell receptor (beta chain) was carried out in a study of OX40 agonist ivuxolimab in advanced cancers. Whole-study context: Ivuxolimab is a fully human IgG2 antibody that activates OX40 (CD134). Patients in dose escalation had liver, melanoma, kidney or head and neck cancers.

Clones were read by immunoSEQ multiplex PCR, and TCRdb kept only the in-frame ones, dropping some. The sample includes 120,000 or so clones, 93% seen only once; the top ten take more than 0.15%. Exclusion applied to patients with autoimmune disease history or systemic immunosuppression. The specimen was CD4+ or CD8+ T cells sorted from blood, collected in a trial of the OX40 agonist ivuxolimab. The sequence was obtained from an adult with an advanced solid tumor such as melanoma, head and neck, liver or kidney cancer.

The CDR3, as DNA: TGCGCCAGCAGCTTGGGGAGGGCGGCTAATGAAAAACTGTTTTTT. Translated: CASSLGRAANEKLFF. The V and J genes are TRBV5-1 and TRBJ1-4; D unclear. The CDR3 consists of 15 residues. Looked up from germline, CDR1 is SGHRS and CDR2 is YFSETQ. V lost 0 bases, J lost 3 bases, and 9 bases lay in between. Drawing the rest from reference TRBV5-1 and TRBJ1-4, the complete variable domain is KAGVTQTPRYLIKTRGQQVTLSCSPISGHRSVSWYQQTPGQGLQFLFEYFSETQRNKGNFPGRFSGRQFSNSRSEMNVSTLELGDSALYLCASSLGRAANEKLFFGSGTQLSVL.